This T cell receptor (beta chain) was found in a study of cytomegalovirus exposure and HLA in healthy donors. Broader study findings: In vitro testing confirmed a few CMV-associated chains as specific for CMV antigens. Sequences of the TCR beta chain were said to predict the HLA-A and HLA-B alleles of most subjects accurately.

13 Jbeta primers and 60 Vbeta primers were used for the PCR. Profiling relied on immunoSEQ multiplex PCR, and the TCRdb table lists in-frame clones only, not all of them. The sample lists some 240,000 clones, around 80% occurring once. Concerning this clone itself: The antigen remains undetermined.

The receptor was derived from a male donor in good health and CMV-seronegative. The specimen sequenced was PBMCs.

This CDR3 is CASSLGTGLEAFF. The DNA for the CDR3 is TGTGCCAGCAGTCTCGGGACAGGACTTGAAGCTTTCTTT. This rearrangement joins TRBV27 to TRBJ1-1; 8 bases are shared with TRBD1. Losses at the gene ends were 5 bases for V and 7 bases for J; bases not matched to a gene: 6. Looked up from germline, CDR1 is MNHEY and CDR2 is SMNVEV (reference sequence). The CDR3 consists of 13 residues.